This T cell receptor (beta chain) emerged from a study of blood T cells in healthy people across ages. The second PCR ran roughly 6 to 11 cycles with a sample-barcoded 5' primer and J-beta primers. TCRdb re-derived calls from the 5' RACE reads in MiXCR, one entry per CDR3 protein. The sample includes more than 500,000 distinct CDR3 sequences, roughly a quarter seen only once; the top ten take under 4.5%. Germline CDR1 reads MNHEY; CDR2 reads SVGEGT. V trimming: 8 bases; J trimming: 10 bases; junction bases outside the gene matches: 5. The CDR3 spans 13 residues. These data were also reused for a study on T cells of mothers and their children. Per that study: The study sampled three healthy Caucasian mothers and their six children. Sample barcodes and 2-4 random nucleotides were added by the M1S primer of the second PCR.

This chain links TRBV6-2 or TRBV6-3 with TRBJ2-1, with 13 bases fitting TRBD2. Material for sequencing was blood. The source of this sequence is a boy younger than 10 in good health. CDR3 bases: TGTGCCAGCCGACTAGCGGGAGGATGGGAGCAGTTCTTC. As protein: CASRLAGGWEQFF.